This TCR beta chain was documented in a study of blood T cells in healthy people across ages. The study, taken as a whole, reports: Roughly linear declines in TCR beta diversity per million T cells occurred with age.

A note on this clonotype: Its antigen is still unknown.

Peripheral blood from each donor was collected in a volume of about 9.9 milliliters. V was clipped by 5 bases and J by 0 bases, with 10 bases between them. The CDR3 sequence is 15 residues long. From germline, CDR1 is MNHNS and CDR2 SASEGT. Using a J-beta primer mix together with a sample-barcoded 5' primer, a second PCR was run for roughly 6 to 12 cycles. Template switching added a 12-random-nucleotide identifier to every cDNA molecule. One entry per CDR3 protein results from TCRdb running MiXCR on the 5' RACE reads. In the table there are approximately 600,000 distinct CDR3 sequences, roughly 58% of which are singletons.

This TCR was sampled from a man aged 60 to 69 in good health. The chain is built from TRBV6-1 and TRBJ1-4; D not resolved. Material for sequencing was blood. In nucleotides, the CDR3 is TGTGCCAGCAGTACGTTGAGGGCAACTAATGAAAAACTGTTTTTT. It translates to CASSTLRATNEKLFF.